The 27 T cell receptor beta chains listed next were all sequenced from one sample in a study of cytomegalovirus exposure and HLA in healthy donors (dated by TCRdb to about 2017). Libraries were prepared through the immunoSEQ multiplex PCR assay. The multiplex PCR relied on a mix of 60 forward primers for TCR Vbeta segments and 13 reverse primers for TCR Jbeta segments. This immuneACCESS table, as held by TCRdb, lists in-frame sequences with V and J called but not all clones. Of the missing ones, under half trace to an unresolved V gene in checked studies; the others have no known cause. This sample lists about 300,000 clones; roughly 89% were detected once. Roughly 4% of the sample belongs to the ten largest clones. The sequenced sample was PBMCs. These receptors came from a man in his forties in good health and CMV-seropositive.

The chain carries TRBV19 and TRBJ1-1, with TRBD1 matching over 7 bases. Per the germline V gene, CDR1 is LNHDA and CDR2 is SQIVND (reference sequence). The CDR3 is 15 amino acids. J was trimmed by 12 bases and V by 1 base; bases with no gene match: 14. Here the CDR3 reads CASSIARTGSRKTFF. DNA of the CDR3: TGTGCCAGTAGTATAGCCCGGACAGGAAGCCGTAAAACTTTCTTT.

The rearrangement links TRBV5-1 to TRBJ1-3; maybe TRBD1 (6 bases). This CDR3 spans 15 amino acids. CDR1 and CDR2 (germline): SGHRS, YFSETQ. V dropped 0 bases and J dropped 2 bases, with 9 bases sitting between them. This CDR3 reads CASSLDAGAGNTIYF. The CDR3, as DNA: TGCGCCAGCAGCTTGGATGCAGGGGCTGGAAACACCATATATTTT.

About this clone itself: Other DNA sequences within the sample encode an identical CDR3. The V gene is TRBV18, the J gene TRBJ2-2; D is uncertain. This CDR3 spans 13 amino acids. CDR1 is KGHSH and CDR2 is LQKENI in the germline V gene. V lost 4 bases and J lost 4, with 7 bases in between. CDR3 nucleotides: TGTGCCAGCTCACGGTCAGGCACCGGGGAGCTGTTTTTT. As protein: CASSRSGTGELFF.

The genes are TRBV6-1 and TRBJ2-7; D possibly corresponds to TRBD2 (6 bases). The V gene lost 6 bases and the J gene lost 1 base, with 16 bases spanning the gap. The germline CDR1 and CDR2 sequences are MNHNS and SASEGT. CDR3 length: 15 residues. CDR3 sequence reads: CASRTGSTNSYEQYF. The CDR3 region has the DNA TGTGCCAGCAGGACCGGGAGTACCAATTCCTACGAGCAGTACTTC.

This clone was detected once. The V and J genes are TRBV9 and TRBJ2-1, with D tentatively TRBD2 (6 bases). This CDR3 region has 13 residues. CDR1 is SGDLS, CDR2 YYNGEE, per germline. V gave up 3 bases and J gave up 9 bases, with 13 bases separating them. CDR3 bases: TGTGCCAGCAGCGGGGACTTCGGCGGTGAGCAGTTCTTC. This gives the protein CASSGDFGGEQFF.

The rearrangement links TRBV9 to TRBJ2-7; TRBD2 matches 9 bases. Germline lookup yields CDR1 SGDLS and CDR2 YYNGEE. The CDR3 totals 15 residues. Germline trimming cut 0 bases from V and 2 bases from J; bases unmatched to any gene: 3. This CDR3 reads CASSVDPSGTYEQYF. In DNA, the CDR3 is TGTGCCAGCAGCGTAGATCCTAGCGGGACCTACGAGCAGTACTTC.

This chain connects TRBV10-3 to TRBJ2-7; 8 bases are shared with TRBD2. Germline lookup yields CDR1 ENHRY and CDR2 SYGVKD. Unmatched junction bases numbered 3, after V lost 2 bases and J lost 0 bases. The CDR3 is 15 amino acids. Here the CDR3 DNA reads TGTGCCATCAGTGAGGGCAGCGGGAGCTCCTACGAGCAGTACTTC. Translation gives CAISEGSGSSYEQYF.

The J gene is TRBJ2-7, the V gene TRBV14; TRBD2 is a possible D gene (7 bases). The CDR3 consists of 15 residues. Germline assignment: CDR1 SGHDN and CDR2 FVKESK. V was shortened by 4 bases and J by 3 bases, with 16 bases between the two germline ends. The CDR3 coding sequence is TGTGCCAGCAGCCCCGGGGAGGGGGTGTTCTACGAGCAGTACTTC. Amino acid sequence: CASSPGEGVFYEQYF.

The rearrangement joins TRBV18 to TRBJ2-5; D may be TRBD1 (5 bases). Trimming removed 4 bases from V and 1 base from J, with 13 bases in between. The germline gives CDR1 KGHSH, CDR2 LQKENI. This CDR3 is built from 15 residues. The CDR3 coding sequence is TGTGCCAGCTCACGCGGAGCGACAGCCCAAGAGACCCAGTACTTC. It yields the protein CASSRGATAQETQYF.

This chain links TRBV7-8 with TRBJ1-1, with D unclear. V was shortened by 3 bases and J by 4 bases, with 12 bases between the two germline ends. The CDR3 loop spans 14 amino acids. In germline, CDR1 is SGHVS, CDR2 FQNEAQ. This chain's CDR3 is CASSFQAEGTEAFF. The CDR3 nucleotides read TGTGCCAGCAGCTTTCAAGCAGAGGGCACTGAAGCTTTCTTT.

This clone was recorded only once. The chain uses TRBV28 and TRBJ2-3, with D tentatively TRBD2 (5 bases). The CDR3 is made up of 15 amino acids. The ends were cut back, 2 bases at V and 0 bases at J, with 9 bases in the middle. Germline values: CDR1 MDHEN, CDR2 SYDVKM. Here the CDR3 DNA reads TGTGCCAGCAGTTTAAGAGGGCTAAGCACAGATACGCAGTATTTT. Its protein product is CASSLRGLSTDTQYF.

The rearrangement uses TRBV5-8 and TRBJ1-5; D not resolved. The CDR3 contains 14 residues. The germline CDR1 and CDR2 sequences are SGHTS and YDEGEE. V was shortened by 5 bases and J by 0 bases, with 9 bases between the two germline ends. The CDR3 sequence: CASSSGLSNQPQHF. The CDR3 DNA follows: TGTGCCAGCAGTTCGGGTCTTAGCAATCAGCCCCAGCATTTT.

This clone occurred a few times. V gene TRBV28 combines with J gene TRBJ1-5; no definite D call. From germline, CDR1 is MDHEN and CDR2 SYDVKM. The CDR3 contains 12 residues. V gave up 6 bases and J gave up 4 bases, with 7 bases separating them. This CDR3 reads CASSLQNQPQHF. The DNA of the CDR3 is TGTGCCAGCAGCTTACAGAATCAGCCCCAGCATTTT. Full variable domain (remainder filled in from reference TRBV28 and TRBJ1-5): DVKVTQSSRYLVKRTGEKVFLECVQDMDHENMFWYRQDPGLGLRLIYFSYDVKMKEKGDIPEGYSVSREKKERFSLILESASTNQTSMYLCASSLQNQPQHFGDGTRLSIL.

The chain uses TRBV4-1 and TRBJ2-1; 7 positions agree with TRBD2. Looked up from germline, CDR1 is MGHRA and CDR2 is YSYEKL. With V trimmed by 0 bases and J by 13 bases, 12 bases remained unmatched. The CDR3 length is 15 residues. The CDR3 DNA sequence: TGCGCCAGCAGCCAAGATCAGACTAGCCGCCCGGATCAGTTCTTC. It codes for CASSQDQTSRPDQFF.

The rearrangement links TRBV19 to TRBJ1-4, with 7 positions matching TRBD1. Germline-derived CDR1 and CDR2 are LNHDA and SQIVND (reference sequence). V gave up 5 bases and J gave up 12 bases; unmatched junction bases: 18. CDR3 length: 16 amino acids. For the CDR3, the DNA is TGTGCCAGTAGTCCCCGCACGGGACAGTCCGGGGTGGAACTGTTTTTT. Its translation is CASSPRTGQSGVELFF.

CDR3: CASTRGIVTEAFF. The CDR3 DNA is TGTGCCAGCACTCGGGGGATAGTGACTGAAGCTTTCTTT. The chain uses TRBV28 and TRBJ1-1; D may be TRBD1 (5 bases). V was pared by 7 bases and J by 5 bases, with 14 bases between. CDR3 length: 13 amino acids. The V gene's germline CDR1 is MDHEN and CDR2 SYDVKM.

The chain couples TRBV10-1 to TRBJ2-7; the match to TRBD2 covers 11 bases. This CDR3 spans 15 amino acids. V shed 2 bases and J 4 bases; nucleotides not matched to a gene: 4. CDR1 is WNHNN, CDR2 SYGVQD, per germline (reference sequence). CDR3 coding DNA: TGCGCCAGCAGTGAGAGGCTAGCGGGAGGTTACGAGCAGTACTTC. Translated: CASSERLAGGYEQYF.

A single count supports this clone. The chain couples TRBV19 to TRBJ2-3, with TRBD2 matching over 8 bases. V gave up 6 bases and J gave up 0 bases; unmatched junction bases: 8. This CDR3 region has 16 residues. Germline CDR1 reads LNHDA; CDR2 reads SQIVND (reference sequence). CDR3 sequence (DNA): TGTGCCAGTAGCAGGGGACTAGACTATAGCACAGATACGCAGTATTTT. It is translated as CASSRGLDYSTDTQYF.

V is TRBV7-9 and J is TRBJ2-7, with D tentatively TRBD1 (5 bases). The ends were cut back, 5 bases at V and 4 bases at J, with 12 bases in the middle. CDR3 length equals 13 residues. From germline, CDR1 is SEHNR and CDR2 FQNEAQ (reference sequence). The CDR3, as DNA: TGTGCCAGCAGCCCGCAGGGTCGGTACGAGCAGTACTTC. Its translation is CASSPQGRYEQYF. The full variable domain, completed using reference TRBV7-9 and TRBJ2-7, is DTGVSQNPRHKITKRGQNVTFRCDPISEHNRLYWYRQTLGQGPEFLTYFQNEAQLEKSRLLSDRFSAERPKGSFSTLEIQRTEQGDSAMYLCASSPQGRYEQYFGPGTRLTVT.

The rearrangement joins TRBV25-1 to TRBJ2-7, with D perhaps matching TRBD1 (5 bases). The V gene lost 1 base and the J gene lost 2 bases, with 15 bases spanning the gap. Germline CDR1 and CDR2: MGHDK and SYGVNS. This CDR3 has 16 residues. The CDR3 DNA reads TGTGCCAGCAGTGAATTTCCAGGGCACCCAACCTACGAGCAGTACTTC. Protein sequence: CASSEFPGHPTYEQYF.

This chain connects TRBV6-6 to TRBJ1-1; TRBD1 aligns across 8 bases. The germline gives CDR1 MNHNY, CDR2 SVGAGI (reference sequence). V gave up 7 bases and J gave up 4 bases; unmatched junction bases: 14. The CDR3 runs 16 residues. CDR3 DNA sequence: TGTGCCAGCACCCTAGACAGGGGAGGATTTAGCACTGAAGCTTTCTTT. Amino acids: CASTLDRGGFSTEAFF.

This clone has just one count. The rearrangement links TRBV27 to TRBJ2-2; 7 positions agree with TRBD1. The CDR3 consists of 18 residues. Per the germline V gene, CDR1 is MNHEY and CDR2 is SMNVEV (reference sequence). After removal of 1 base from V and 0 bases from J, the junction contained 8 bases not matched to a gene. The CDR3 DNA reads TGTGCCAGCAGTTTATTGCCGGGACAGCCTGCGAACACCGGGGAGCTGTTTTTT. This sequence encodes CASSLLPGQPANTGELFF.

This chain uses TRBV2 with TRBJ2-2, with 11 positions matching TRBD2. There are 15 residues in the CDR3. Germline CDR1 reads SNHLY; CDR2 reads FYNNEI. Trimming took 5 bases from V and 5 from J; bases not matched to a gene: 4. The CDR3 sequence is CASSLSGRGTGELFF. The DNA for the CDR3 is TGTGCCAGCAGTCTTAGCGGGAGGGGAACCGGGGAGCTGTTTTTT.

The J gene is TRBJ2-7, the V gene TRBV27, with TRBD2 identical over 11 bases. The ends lost 5 bases at V and 1 base at J; junction bases unmatched: 7. CDR1 is MNHEY and CDR2 is SMNVEV in the germline V gene (reference sequence). The CDR3 has 16 residues. The CDR3 coding sequence is TGTGCCAGCAGTCCAGGGGGACTAGCGGCTTCCTACGAGCAGTACTTC. Translating it yields CASSPGGLAASYEQYF.

The rearrangement uses TRBV7-3 and TRBJ2-2; 7 bases align to TRBD1. The V segment lost 4 bases and the J segment 1 base; nucleotides outside the gene matches: 3. The CDR3 spans 15 residues. CDR1 is SGHTA and CDR2 is FQGTGA in the germline V gene. CDR3 sequence reads: CASSSRDRNTGELFF. In nucleotides, the CDR3 is TGTGCCAGCAGCTCGAGGGACAGGAACACCGGGGAGCTGTTTTTT. The entire variable domain, with the rest obtained from reference TRBV7-3 and TRBJ2-2, is as follows: GAGVSQTPSNKVTEKGKYVELRCDPISGHTALYWYRQSLGQGPEFLIYFQGTGAADDSGLPNDRFFAVRPEGSVSTLKIQRTERGDSAVYLCASSSRDRNTGELFFGEGSRLTVL.

The CDR3 is CASSASSAYQETQYF. In DNA, the CDR3 is TGTGCCAGCAGCGCTTCCTCAGCGTACCAAGAGACCCAGTACTTC. V usage is TRBV9 and J usage is TRBJ2-5; D unresolved. The CDR3 runs 15 residues. Trimming cost V 3 bases and J 0 bases, with 12 bases left between them. The V gene's germline CDR1 is SGDLS and CDR2 YYNGEE.

The chain's CDR3 is CASRTGTSGSNEQYF. The CDR3 region has the DNA TGTGCCAGCAGGACTGGGACTAGCGGGAGCAACGAGCAGTACTTC. The chain is built from TRBV6-5 and TRBJ2-7, with TRBD2 identical over 14 bases. V was pared by 6 bases and J by 5 bases, with 6 bases of the junction left unmatched. Germline CDR1 MNHEY, CDR2 SVGAGI. The CDR3 loop spans 15 amino acids.